The 11 T cell receptor beta chains below were found in one sample sequenced in a study of CD8 T cells in Susac syndrome. The RNA, roughly 0.5 to 1 ug, was put through reverse transcription using random hexamers. One entry per CDR3 protein, called by TCRdb with MiXCR from the immunoSEQ multiplex PCR reads. Of about 200,000 distinct CDR3 sequences in the sample, approximately 95% were seen once. Sequenced input: CD4+ T cells from PBMCs. The receptors originated from a human donor with multiple sclerosis.

V usage is TRBV2 and J usage is TRBJ1-1; 8 positions match TRBD1. The CDR3 extends over 14 amino acids. Germline values: CDR1 SNHLY, CDR2 FYNNEI. J gave up 0 bases and V 9 bases, and 6 bases lay outside the gene matches. Written as DNA, the CDR3 is TGTGCCAGTATTATACAGGGGGTGAACACTGAAGCTTTCTTT. This codes for CASIIQGVNTEAFF. Complete variable domain (other parts from reference TRBV2 and TRBJ1-1): EPEVTQTPSHQVTQMGQEVILRCVPISNHLYFYWYRQILGQKVEFLVSFYNNEISEKSEIFDDQFSVERPDGSNFTLKIRSTKLEDSAMYFCASIIQGVNTEAFFGQGTRLTVV.

V gene TRBV7-2 combines with J gene TRBJ2-3; 8 bases agree with TRBD2. The germline V gene has CDR1 SGHTA and CDR2 FQGNSA. The CDR3 covers 16 residues. V lost 4 bases and J lost 4; bases outside the gene matches: 10. CDR3 loop: CASSSAGRRGADTQYF. The CDR3 DNA follows: TGTGCCAGCAGCTCCGCGGGTCGGCGGGGGGCAGATACGCAGTATTTT.

The CDR3 DNA reads as TGTGCCAGCAGTTTAGAGCGCGCAGATACGCAGTATTTT. Protein sequence: CASSLERADTQYF. The V gene is TRBV12-3 or TRBV12-4, the J gene TRBJ2-3; D gene uncertain. Trimming cost V 1 base and J 4 bases, with 6 bases left between them. The CDR3 covers 13 residues.

The rearrangement joins TRBV2 to TRBJ1-1; no clear D. V lost 2 bases and J 1 base, leaving 2 bases between the germline ends. This CDR3 region has 12 residues. The V gene's germline CDR1 is SNHLY and CDR2 FYNNEI. The CDR3: CASSEKNTEAFF. In DNA, the CDR3 is TGTGCCAGCAGTGAAAAGAACACTGAAGCTTTCTTT. The whole variable domain, filled in from reference TRBV2 and TRBJ1-1, reads EPEVTQTPSHQVTQMGQEVILRCVPISNHLYFYWYRQILGQKVEFLVSFYNNEISEKSEIFDDQFSVERPDGSNFTLKIRSTKLEDSAMYFCASSEKNTEAFFGQGTRLTVV.

This chain connects TRBV20-1 to TRBJ2-1; D is ambiguous. The V gene lost 0 bases and the J gene lost 10 bases, with 4 bases spanning the gap. The CDR3 length is 10 residues. Germline CDR1 DFQATT, CDR2 SNEGSKA (reference sequence). Here the CDR3 DNA reads TGCAGTGCTAGAGATGAGGAGCAGTTCTTC. It codes for CSARDEEQFF.

This clonotype was counted a single time. The rearrangement joins TRBV30 to TRBJ2-1; possibly TRBD1 for D (5 bases). The CDR3 sequence is 12 residues long. CDR1 GTSNPN and CDR2 SVGIG come from the germline V gene (reference sequence). Trimming removed 8 bases from V and 5 bases from J, with 13 bases in between. CDR3 region: CALSRVNNEQFF. In DNA, the CDR3 is TGTGCCCTGTCCAGGGTCAACAATGAGCAGTTCTTC.

The chain combines TRBV3-1 with TRBJ2-5, with no clear D. V was cut by 4 bases and J by 4 bases, with 7 bases left in between. CDR1 and CDR2 (germline): LGHDT, YNNKEL (reference sequence). This CDR3 contains 12 residues. CDR3 loop: CASSLSPETQYF. The DNA for the CDR3 is TGTGCCAGCAGCCTCTCTCCAGAGACCCAGTACTTC.

The gene calls are TRBV15 and TRBJ2-5; D is uncertain. The V end was cut by 6 bases, the J end by 2 bases, with 13 bases between. Germline CDR1 reads LNHNV; CDR2 reads YYDKDF (reference sequence). There are 14 residues in the CDR3. CDR3 amino acids: CATSTGVRQETQYF. The CDR3 nucleotides read TGTGCCACCAGTACTGGGGTGAGGCAAGAGACCCAGTACTTC.

CDR3 residues: CASSPTTGGEQFF. The CDR3 bases are TGTGCCAGCAGCCCTACGACGGGGGGTGAGCAGTTCTTC. This chain connects TRBV7-9 to TRBJ2-1, with TRBD2 matching over 7 bases. CDR1 is SEHNR, CDR2 FQNEAQ, per germline (reference sequence). Germline trimming cut 5 bases from V and 9 bases from J; bases unmatched to any gene: 7. CDR3 length: 13 residues.

This chain connects TRBV7-9 to TRBJ2-1; possibly TRBD1 for D (6 bases). Trimming took off 5 bases at V and 5 bases at J, with 13 bases between the two ends. The CDR3 has 14 residues. Germline loops: CDR1 SEHNR, CDR2 FQNEAQ (reference sequence). The CDR3 loop is CASSARTVNNEQFF. The CDR3, as DNA: TGTGCCAGCAGCGCTAGGACAGTAAACAATGAGCAGTTCTTC.

The chain employs TRBV30 and TRBJ2-3; no reliable D call. In germline, CDR1 is GTSNPN, CDR2 SVGIG (reference sequence). The CDR3 has 14 residues. V was cut by 4 bases and J by 0 bases, with 11 bases left in between. The CDR3 is CAWNVVVSTDTQYF. CDR3 DNA sequence: TGTGCCTGGAACGTTGTGGTTAGCACAGATACGCAGTATTTT.